This TCR beta chain emerged from a study of cytomegalovirus exposure and HLA in healthy donors. Germline CDR1 reads SGHNT; CDR2 reads YENEEA. The V end lost 1 base, the J end lost 3 bases, and 7 bases lay between the germline ends. The CDR3 runs 13 residues. The assay was immunoSEQ multiplex PCR, and TCRdb's table has in-frame clones only and misses some. The sample holds some 120,000 clones, approximately 95% seen once. The source is a man younger than 30 in good health and CMV-seronegative. The sequenced sample consisted of PBMCs. The chain carries TRBV11-3 and TRBJ2-7, with D perhaps matching TRBD1 (5 bases). The CDR3: CASSLGQSYEQYF. CDR3 nucleotides: TGTGCCAGCAGCTTAGGACAGAGCTACGAGCAGTACTTC.